This note documents a single T cell receptor (beta chain) sequence. Trimming removed 5 bases at V and 0 bases at J, with 17 bases between. This CDR3 is 18 amino acids long. Germline V CDR1 and CDR2: SGHTA, FQGNSA. Using immunoSEQ multiplex PCR, the repertoire was profiled, and TCRdb retains in-frame clones only, with some absent. The data contain some 300,000 clones, roughly 91% of them singletons. The data are from a study of blood T cell repertoires in COVID-19. Study information: Sources were T cells, B-cell-depleted T cells, or PBMCs; the material itself was cDNA or gDNA.

This TCR was recovered from a woman aged 45-59 years who had been exposed to COVID-19. V is TRBV7-2 and J is TRBJ1-6; TRBD1 might be the D (6 bases). Source material: PBMCs or T cells enriched from blood (not recorded which). CDR3 nucleotides: TGTGCCAGCAGCCCCCGGACAGTTAAGAGCTCCTATAATTCACCCCTCCACTTT. Its translation is CASSPRTVKSSYNSPLHF. The full variable domain, completed using reference TRBV7-2 and TRBJ1-6, is GAGVSQSPSNKVTEKGKDVELRCDPISGHTALYWYRQSLGQGLEFLIYFQGNSAPDKSGLPSDRFSAERTGGSVSTLTIQRTQQEDSAVYLCASSPRTVKSSYNSPLHFGNGTRLTVT.